This TCR beta chain was recovered during a study of neurological immune-mediated disorders. Remarks on this clonotype: A read error may explain this, as a much larger clone is one base away.

Looked up from germline, CDR1 is SQVTM and CDR2 is ANQGSEA. The CDR3 sequence is 13 residues long. MiXCR, run by TCRdb on the 5' RACE reads, gives a single entry per CDR3 protein. The sample holds tens of thousands of distinct CDR3 sequences; less than 11% are singletons and the top ten take less than 25%. The sequence was obtained from a woman in her fifties or sixties with HTLV-1-associated myelopathy (HAM/TSP). The J gene is TRBJ2-3, the V gene TRBV29-1; D remains unclear. The sequenced sample consisted of PBMCs. In DNA, the CDR3 is TGCAGCGTAGACGGACGGAGCAAAGATACGCAGTATTTT. It encodes CSVDGRSKDTQYF.